The clone carrying this T cell receptor beta chain was detected ten times or more. What it binds is not known. Germline CDR1 LGHDT, CDR2 YNNKEL (reference sequence). CDR3 size: 14 residues. V lost 3 bases, J lost 2 bases, and 3 bases stayed unmatched. Time point here: persistent/refractory GD, antithyroid drugs over 5 years with positive TRAb. Making the TCR library involved RNA that had been extracted from PBMCs. These data come from a study of regulatory T cells in long-lasting Graves disease. General observations from the study: Persistent cases favored TRBV28, TRBJ1-2 and TRBJ2-5. Accuracy might have suffered from few samples. Peripheral blood, not thyroid tissue, was the sole material studied.

Arm-PCR of CDR3 regions and iRepertoire HTBI primers were the basis on which TCR beta libraries were built. Using its own MiXCR run on the multiplex PCR reads, TCRdb lists one record per CDR3 protein. The sample carries around 340,000 distinct CDR3 sequences, around 20% recorded once. J is TRBJ2-7 and V is TRBV3-1; 8 nucleotides agree with TRBD2. The sequence was collected from a female donor with Graves disease. The input for sequencing was peripheral blood mononuclear cells (PBMCs), taken when the disease was refractory, from a patient treated with antithyroid drugs. CDR3 DNA: TGTGCCAGCAGCCAGGGGGGACTAGCCTACGAGCAGTACTTC. Translation: CASSQGGLAYEQYF.